A selection of T cell receptor beta chains follows, all from one sample in a study of spatial heterogeneity in lung cancer. Using its own MiXCR run on the 5' RACE reads, TCRdb lists one record per CDR3 protein. The sample carries 42,000 or so distinct CDR3 sequences, more than 9% recorded once. The sample was PBMCs, taken at follow-up. The origin of the receptors is a female donor with early-stage non-small cell lung cancer. Each CDR3 is given without its conserved first and last residue. Fields, in order: V gene, CDR3 protein.

TRBV19 | ASSWDRVAGELF
TRBV18 | ASSPTGQNQPQH
TRBV7-2 | ASSLGLILEQY
TRBV15 | ATSRDLAYEQY
TRBV28 | ASSSGQGGPSGNTIY
TRBV10-2 | ASSRDASSGLF
TRBV6-5 | ASTLLASRGSPLH
TRBV5-6 | ASSSLAGATDTQY
TRBV3-1 | ASSPSSGGGRGQY
TRBV30 | AWIGTGNIQY
TRBV12-3/TRBV12-4 | ASSLSARTDTQY
TRBV2 | ASSEVTSRGIQY
TRBV5-1 | ASSGQGNANVLT
TRBV5-4 | ASSLTGETQY
TRBV6-1 | ASSEEPRSYEQY
TRBV7-6 | ASSADRGQKETQY
TRBV5-1 | ASSLDRGRSISPLH
TRBV4-1 | ASSQDMRWDTQY
TRBV5-1 | ASRFRRAGELF
TRBV30 | AWSRRAGEGEQY
TRBV30 | AWSGGGGAGNEQF
TRBV6-5 | ASLSDSNNEQF
TRBV18 | ASSPRQTIRTDTQY
TRBV12-3/TRBV12-4 | ASSLAQGSYNEQF
TRBV7-9 | ASSRTGAGDTQY
TRBV7-2 | ASTQGGFSYEQY
TRBV7-2 | ASSLVGLLRRRTDTQY
TRBV20-1 | SAPRGNQPQH
TRBV2 | ASTGDYVFGEQY
TRBV19 | ASSSGLNQPQH
TRBV28 | ASSFAQGGNYGYT
TRBV7-3 | ASSLAGENEQF
TRBV11-3 | ASSPGGPEQF
TRBV6-1 | ASKYDSWDSPLH
TRBV19 | ASSGPAVDTQY
TRBV14 | ASSQGGGPSYTEAF
TRBV29-1 | SVWDRVLTTDTQY
TRBV11-2 | ASSLVGTSGETQY
TRBV12-3/TRBV12-4 | ASRSGTGDYEQY
TRBV5-6 | ASSFEIQETQY
TRBV7-9 | ASSPRVGSDEQY
TRBV23-1 | ASSQLSHEQY
TRBV28 | ASSSALAGKVEAF
TRBV10-3 | AISDGQGSNQPQH
TRBV12-3/TRBV12-4 | ASSSPHTAQYGYT
TRBV11-2 | ASSSYSGGSGKTQY
TRBV9 | ASSVVGLAVTDTQY
TRBV2 | ASSEAPESMRSQETQY
TRBV7-2 | ASSSVQETQY
TRBV7-2 | ASSLTGISNQPQH
TRBV9 | ASSVARTKPNTGELF
TRBV9 | ASSPGTSGARYNEQF
TRBV11-2 | ANSLGLAGARSTDTQY
TRBV7-2 | ASSLGQFNEQF
TRBV3-1 | ASSPSHSGNTIY
TRBV6-2/TRBV6-3 | ASSYVAGADTQY
TRBV18 | ASSPLTGSGYEQY
TRBV5-4 | ASSFFLGSGAEKLF
TRBV7-8 | ASSLIRTVSNQPQH